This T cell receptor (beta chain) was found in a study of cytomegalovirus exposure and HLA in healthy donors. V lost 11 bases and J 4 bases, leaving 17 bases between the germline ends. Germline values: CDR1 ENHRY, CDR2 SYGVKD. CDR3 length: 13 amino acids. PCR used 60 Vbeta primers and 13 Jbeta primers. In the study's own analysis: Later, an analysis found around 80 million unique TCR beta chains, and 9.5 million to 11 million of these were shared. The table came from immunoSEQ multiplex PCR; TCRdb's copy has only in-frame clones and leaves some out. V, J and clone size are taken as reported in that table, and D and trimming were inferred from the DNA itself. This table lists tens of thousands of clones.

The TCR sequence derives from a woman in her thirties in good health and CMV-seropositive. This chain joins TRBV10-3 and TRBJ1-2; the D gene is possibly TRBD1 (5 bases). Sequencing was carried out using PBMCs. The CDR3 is CASGQEDTYGYTF. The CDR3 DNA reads TGTGCCTCCGGGCAAGAGGACACCTATGGCTACACCTTC.